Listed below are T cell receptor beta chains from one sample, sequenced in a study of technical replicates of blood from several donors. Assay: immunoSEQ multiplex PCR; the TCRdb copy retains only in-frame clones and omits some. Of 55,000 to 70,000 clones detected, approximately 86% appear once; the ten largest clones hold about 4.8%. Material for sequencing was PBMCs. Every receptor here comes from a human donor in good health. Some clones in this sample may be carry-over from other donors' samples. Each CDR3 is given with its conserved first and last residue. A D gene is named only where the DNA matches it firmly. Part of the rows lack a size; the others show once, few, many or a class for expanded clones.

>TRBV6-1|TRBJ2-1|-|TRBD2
TGTGCCAGCAGATCTGCTAGCGGGACTTATGAGCAGTTCTTC
CASRSASGTYEQFF
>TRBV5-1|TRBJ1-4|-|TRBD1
TGCGCCAGCAGCTCGAGGACAGGGTTCAATGAAAAACTGTTTTTT
CASSSRTGFNEKLFF
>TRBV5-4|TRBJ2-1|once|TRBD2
TGTGCCAGCAGCAAAGGGACTAGCGGACTCTCCTACAATGAGCAGTTCTTC
CASSKGTSGLSYNEQFF
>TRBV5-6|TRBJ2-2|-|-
TGTGCCAGCAGCTTAGGACAGCTGAACACCGGGGAGCTGTTTTTT
CASSLGQLNTGELFF
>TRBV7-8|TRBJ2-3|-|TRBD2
TGTGCCAGCAGTCCGGGGGGGCGCGGGACAGATACGCAGTATTTT
CASSPGGRGTDTQYF
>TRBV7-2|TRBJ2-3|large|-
TGTGCCAGCAGCTTATGGGGCGGGATAACAGATACGCAGTATTTT
CASSLWGGITDTQYF
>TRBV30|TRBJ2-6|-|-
TGTGCCTGGCGGGGTCAGGGGACTACTGGGGCCAACGTCCTGACTTTC
CAWRGQGTTGANVLTF
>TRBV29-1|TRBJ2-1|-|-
TGCAGCGCCACAGGATGGAGTAGGAACAATGAGCAGTTCTTC
CSATGWSRNNEQFF
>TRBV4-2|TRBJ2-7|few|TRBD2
TGTGCCAGCAGCCTCGGTGCGGGGGGCGACCCCATTTCCTCCTACGAGCAGTACTTC
CASSLGAGGDPISSYEQYF
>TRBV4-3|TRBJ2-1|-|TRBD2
TGCGCCAGCAGCCAACGTCCGAGCGGGGGGGCCAATGAGCAGTTCTTC
CASSQRPSGGANEQFF
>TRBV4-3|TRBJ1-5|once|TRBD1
TGCGCCAGCAGCCAAGGAGGACAGGGGAATCAGCCCCAGCATTTT
CASSQGGQGNQPQHF
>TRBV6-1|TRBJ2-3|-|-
TGTGCCAGCGGCCGCGGGACAGGCACAGATACGCAGTATTTT
CASGRGTGTDTQYF
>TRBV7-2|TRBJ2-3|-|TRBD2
TGTGCCAGCAGCTCCGTAGCGGGGGCGGGCACAGATACGCAGTATTTT
CASSSVAGAGTDTQYF
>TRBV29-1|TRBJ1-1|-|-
TGCAGCGTTGAAAACGGTATTTTCACTGAAGCTTTTTTT
CSVENGIFTEAFF
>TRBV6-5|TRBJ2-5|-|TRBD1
TGTGCCAGCAGTATAGGACAGGGACAGACCCAGTACTTC
CASSIGQGQTQYF
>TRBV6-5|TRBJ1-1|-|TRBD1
TGTGCCAGCAGCCCCCACGGACAGGGCTACACTGAAGCTTTCTTT
CASSPHGQGYTEAFF
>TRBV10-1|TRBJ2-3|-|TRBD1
TGCGCCAGCAGAGAGGACAGGGGGAACCGGGTGGGACCGAGCACAGATACGCAGTATTTT
CASREDRGNRVGPSTDTQYF
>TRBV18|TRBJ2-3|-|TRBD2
TGTGCCAGCTCACCACGGGCGGGAGCCGGAGATACGCAGTATTTT
CASSPRAGAGDTQYF
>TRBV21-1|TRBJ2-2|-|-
TGTGCCAGCAACACCGAATGGGAGCTGTTTTTT
CASNTEWELFF
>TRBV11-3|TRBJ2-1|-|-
TGTGCCAGCAGCTATCACGGGGGAAACAATGAGCAGTTCTTC
CASSYHGGNNEQFF
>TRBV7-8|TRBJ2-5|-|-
TGTGCCAGCAGCAGGGGGACGGGTACGCCAGAGACCCAGTACTTC
CASSRGTGTPETQYF
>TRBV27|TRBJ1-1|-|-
TGTGCCAGCAGTTCTCTAGGGCTTCGACAGTTCGAAGCTTTCTTT
CASSSLGLRQFEAFF
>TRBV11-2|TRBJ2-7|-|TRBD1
TGTGCCAGCAGCCTGGACAGGGCCTACGAGCAGTACTTC
CASSLDRAYEQYF
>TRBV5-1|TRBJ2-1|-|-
TGCGCCAGCAGCTTGGCCGGCGCGGTCAATGAGCAGTTCTTC
CASSLAGAVNEQFF
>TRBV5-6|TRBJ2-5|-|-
TGTGCCAGCAGCTTGGTGGGGACACATCTCGGCGAGACCCAGTACTTC
CASSLVGTHLGETQYF
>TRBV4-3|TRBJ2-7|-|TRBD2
TGCGCCAGCAGCCCCGGGCGGACTAGCGGGAAACTAAAGCAGTACTTC
CASSPGRTSGKLKQYF
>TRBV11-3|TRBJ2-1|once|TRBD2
TGTGCCAGCAGCCCCGGACTAGGAGGCCAGAATGAGCAGTTCTTC
CASSPGLGGQNEQFF
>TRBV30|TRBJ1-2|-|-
TGTGCCTGGAGTGTAGGTGACAGCTATGGCTACACCTTC
CAWSVGDSYGYTF
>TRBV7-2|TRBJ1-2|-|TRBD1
TGTGCCAGCAGCCCTCGGACAGGAGGGATCTACACCTTC
CASSPRTGGIYTF
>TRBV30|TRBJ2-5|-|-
TGTGCCTGGAGTGTACCCGGGAGCCGGAGAGAGACCCAGTACTTC
CAWSVPGSRRETQYF
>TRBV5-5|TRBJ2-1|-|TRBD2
TGTGCCAGCAGCTCCCTGGGACTAGCGGGATCCGGTGAGCAGTTCTTC
CASSSLGLAGSGEQFF
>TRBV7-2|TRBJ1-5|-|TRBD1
TGTGCCAGCAGCTTAGGCGGGACAGCTCATCAGCCCCAGCATTTT
CASSLGGTAHQPQHF
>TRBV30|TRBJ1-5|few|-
TGTGCCTGGAGTGGCATGGGGCGCATGGACAATCAGCCCCAGCATTTT
CAWSGMGRMDNQPQHF
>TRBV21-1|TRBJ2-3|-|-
TGTGCCAGCACGTATGCCGGACAGGGAACAGATACGCAGTATTTT
CASTYAGQGTDTQYF
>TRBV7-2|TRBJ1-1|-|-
TGTGCCAGCAGCTTAGCTTTCGGGAACACTGAAGCTTTCTTT
CASSLAFGNTEAFF
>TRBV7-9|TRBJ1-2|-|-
TGTGCCAGCAGCTTTGGTTCGGCGGATACCTATGGCTACACCTTC
CASSFGSADTYGYTF
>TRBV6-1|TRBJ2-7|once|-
TGTGCCAGCAGTGTTGGGCAGTCCTACGAGCAGTACTTC
CASSVGQSYEQYF
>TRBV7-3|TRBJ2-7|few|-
TGTGCCAGCAGCAGCGGAGGACTACACTACGAGCAGTACTTC
CASSSGGLHYEQYF
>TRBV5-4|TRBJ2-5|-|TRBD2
TGTGCCAGCAGCTTGGCGGGAGGGGAAGAGACCCAGTACTTC
CASSLAGGEETQYF
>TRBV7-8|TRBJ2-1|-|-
TGTGCCAGCAGCTCAACGAGCGTGACCTACAATGAGCAGTTCTTC
CASSSTSVTYNEQFF
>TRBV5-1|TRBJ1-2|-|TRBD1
TGCGCCAGCAGCCCGGGACAGGGCCGTGGCTACACCTTC
CASSPGQGRGYTF
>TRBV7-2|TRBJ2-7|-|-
TGTGCCAGCAGTACCACGGGTCACTACGAGCAGTACTTC
CASSTTGHYEQYF
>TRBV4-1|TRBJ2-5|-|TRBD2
TGCGCCAGCAGCCAGGGGACTAGCGGGAGGGCCGGGAAGCAAAAGACCCAGTACTTC
CASSQGTSGRAGKQKTQYF
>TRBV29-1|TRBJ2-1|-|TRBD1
TGCAGCGGGACAGGGGGCCTCCACCTCAATGAGCAGTTCTTC
CSGTGGLHLNEQFF
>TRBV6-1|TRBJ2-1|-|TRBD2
TGTGCCAGCAGTACGGGACTAGGTAATTATAATGAGCAGTTCTTC
CASSTGLGNYNEQFF
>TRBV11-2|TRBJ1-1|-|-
TGTGCCAGCAGCCCCCGAAAAGGCGGCGGGGGTTACACTGAAGCTTTCTTT
CASSPRKGGGGYTEAFF
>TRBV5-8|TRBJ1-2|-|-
TGTGCCAGCAGCCACGTTCCAGCTAACTATGGCTACACCTTC
CASSHVPANYGYTF